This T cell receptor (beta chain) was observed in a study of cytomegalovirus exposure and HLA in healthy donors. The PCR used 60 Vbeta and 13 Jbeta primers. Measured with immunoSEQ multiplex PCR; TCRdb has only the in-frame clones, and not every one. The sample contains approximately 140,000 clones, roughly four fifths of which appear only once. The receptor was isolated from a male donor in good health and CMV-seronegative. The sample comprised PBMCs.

CDR3 region: CASSQGSGIGTQYF. CDR3 sequence (DNA): TGCGCCAGCAGCCAAGGCTCAGGGATCGGTACGCAGTATTTT. The rearrangement joins TRBV4-1 to TRBJ2-3; perhaps TRBD1 as D (5 bases). The germline V and J ends were trimmed by 1 base and 8 bases, with 13 bases remaining between them. Germline V gene data show CDR1 as MGHRA and CDR2 as YSYEKL. The CDR3 runs to 14 residues.